Sequencing of this TCR beta chain was carried out in a study of T cell responses to AZD1222 COVID-19 vaccine. Points from the study as a whole: Nearly half of spike-specific TCRs reportedly target unmutated variant regions. Among the donors, most were white British and more were female, and clonal diversity was possibly underestimated. The peak T cell response came first, and repertoires were sampled only after it.

About this clone: Its specificity is unknown.

Here immunoSEQ multiplex PCR was the method, and the copy in TCRdb shows in-frame clones only, minus some. Of around 150,000 clones listed, 85% to 90% are singletons. Sequencing was performed on peripheral blood, taken on day 0 of AZD1222 vaccination. The origin of this receptor is an adult in good health.

The CDR3 spells CASRPQGGGTLEQYF. CDR3 nucleotide sequence: TGTGCCAGCAGACCCCAGGGAGGTGGAACGCTAGAGCAGTACTTC. The V call is TRBV2, the J call TRBJ2-7; a weak D match, TRBD2 (6 bases). Trimming shortened V by 6 bases and J by 7 bases, and 22 bases separated the two germline ends. Germline lookup yields CDR1 SNHLY and CDR2 FYNNEI. The CDR3 consists of 15 residues.